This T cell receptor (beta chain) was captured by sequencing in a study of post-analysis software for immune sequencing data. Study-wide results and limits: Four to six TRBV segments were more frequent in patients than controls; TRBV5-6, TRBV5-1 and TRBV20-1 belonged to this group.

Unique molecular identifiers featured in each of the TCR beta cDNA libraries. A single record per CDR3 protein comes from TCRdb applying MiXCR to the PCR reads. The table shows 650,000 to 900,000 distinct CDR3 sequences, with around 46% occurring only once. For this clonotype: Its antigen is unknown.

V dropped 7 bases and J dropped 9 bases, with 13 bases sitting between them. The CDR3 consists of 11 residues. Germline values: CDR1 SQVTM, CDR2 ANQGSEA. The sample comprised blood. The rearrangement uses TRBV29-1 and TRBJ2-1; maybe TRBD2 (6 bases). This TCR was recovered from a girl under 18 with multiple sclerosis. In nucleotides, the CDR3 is TGCAGCGGACTAGAAGCGGGTGAGCAGTTCTTC. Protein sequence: CSGLEAGEQFF.